This T cell receptor beta chain was captured by sequencing in a study of regulatory T cells in long-lasting Graves disease. V lost 0 bases to trimming and J lost 0 bases, with 9 bases between them. CDR3 length equals 17 residues. Looked up from germline, CDR1 is SGHAT and CDR2 is FQNNGV. Time point in this sample: newly diagnosed GD, antithyroid drugs for less than 3 months. Generation of the TCR library employed RNA extracted from PBMCs. Staff took approximately 10 milliliters of peripheral blood and put it into EDTA tubes. A remark on this clonotype: The target antigen is unknown.

Study results and caveats: Blood alone, not thyroid tissue, was studied.

Arm-PCR of CDR3 regions with iRepertoire HTBI primers generated TCR beta libraries. As processed by the authors: Detected in the samples were 55 to 65 TRBV and 15 or so TRBJ segments. TCRdb called the multiplex PCR reads again in MiXCR, with one record for every CDR3 protein. These V and J calls are TCRdb output, not the study's own analysis. The data contain roughly 610,000 distinct CDR3 sequences, about 16% of them singletons. The sample was also reused in another study, on T cells in Graves' hyperthyroidism and ophthalmopathy.

The chain links TRBV11-2 to TRBJ1-6; D remains ambiguous. Here the sequenced sample was peripheral blood mononuclear cells (PBMCs), taken at new diagnosis, from a patient treated with antithyroid drugs. The sequence came from a man aged 18 to 29 with Graves disease. CDR3 sequence: CASSLEGWVSYNSPLHF. DNA for the CDR3: TGTGCCAGCAGCTTAGAGGGCTGGGTCTCCTATAATTCACCCCTCCACTTT. The full variable domain, its missing parts supplied by reference TRBV11-2 and TRBJ1-6, is EAGVAQSPRYKIIEKRQSVAFWCNPISGHATLYWYQQILGQGPKLLIQFQNNGVVDDSQLPKDRFSAERLKGVDSTLKIQPAKLEDSAVYLCASSLEGWVSYNSPLHFGNGTRLTVT.